Detailed here is one T cell receptor (beta chain). Its specific antigen is unknown. One base away there is no much larger clone; base qualities are not given. Patients underwent resection in Japan or China between about 2014 and 2017. Histologic diagnosis of each case was confirmed independently by two lung cancer pathologists on H&E slides. Premalignant or tumor cells were enriched for nucleic acid extraction by macro-dissection performed after pathologic assessment. The AllPrep DNA/RNA FFPE Kit was used to isolate DNA from FFPE tissue. The V and J ends are trimmed by 0 bases and 0 bases, leaving 5 bases between them. The germline V gene (reference sequence) sets CDR1 to SGHNT and CDR2 to YYREEE. The CDR3 sequence holds 14 residues, the cysteine and phenylalanine included. Left in the record is the CDR3 DNA by itself, 42 bases read in frame from the first base. This specimen belongs to a study of immune evolution from preneoplasia to lung adenocarcinoma (TCRdb year 2021). Broadly, across the study: No AAH lesions showed HLA loss of heterozygosity, compared with about 7.2% of AIS, roughly 15% of MIA and around 35% of ADC lesions. The study profiled immune contexture across lung adenocarcinoma precursors and invasive adenocarcinoma using immune gene expression, TCR sequencing and multiplex immunofluorescence. Resected precursor lesions (AAH, AIS, MIA) and invasive adenocarcinomas were compared against paired morphologically normal lung tissue. The sample size depended on which specimens were available, not on a prior power calculation. Whole exome sequencing and methylation data from the same cohort of nodules were integrated with the immune data. The overall cohort was made up of over 40 patients with pulmonary nodules who had surgical resection. TCR sequencing data were obtained from under 60 patients. It was reported in the study that 85 to 120 samples were used for TCR sequencing. POLYSOLVER was used to infer class I HLA alleles from exome data, and LOHHLA was used to detect allele-specific HLA loss. The study at large found these results: All patients were from Japan and China, so applicability to Western populations was uncertain. Normal lung had the highest top T cell clone frequencies, and these frequencies appeared to fall progressively from AAH through AIS, MIA and invasive adenocarcinoma. Clonality was highest in normal lung, while later-stage lesions appeared to have lower clonality but higher T cell density and diversity. T cell clonality was highest in KRAS-mutant nodules compared with EGFR-mutant or double wild-type lesions. Findings were based on association rather than direct causation; larger cohorts with long-term follow-up and longitudinal biopsies were deemed needed.

TCR beta CDR3 regions were sequenced from DNA using the immunoSEQ hsTCRbeta Kit. The authors' pipeline ran thus. The ImmunoSEQ Analyzer was used to analyse the TCR sequencing data. T cell clonality was defined as 1 minus Pielou's evenness, as computed on productive rearrangements. The inverse Simpson index, applied to productive templates, was used to measure T cell diversity. T cell density was TCR beta template counts normalized to usable DNA, estimated by amplifying and sequencing housekeeping genes. TCR metrics were compared across histologic stages using two-sided Kruskal-Wallis tests. TCRdb holds this immuneACCESS table with in-frame rearrangements only. Some clones are missing; in checked studies, unresolved V genes explain under half, and the rest has no known cause. That table furnishes V, J and clone size, whereas the DNA furnished D and trimming. Present in this sample are over 30,000 clones, 60% to 75% of which were seen just once. Approximately 6.5% of the sample is taken by the ten largest.

Material: FFPE invasive lung adenocarcinoma tissue. The sample's cell subset or site label is to be understood as: frankly invasive lung adenocarcinoma (ADC). The chain links TRBV5-4 with TRBJ2-3; the D gene remains uncertain. The receptor was isolated from a person between 55 and 70 years old with lung adenocarcinoma. The CDR3 loop reads CASSLGGSTDTQYF. The DNA sequence is given as TGTGCCAGCAGCTTGGGTGGTAGCACAGATACGCAGTATTTT.